One and the same sample provided the 16 T cell receptor beta chains below, sequenced in a study of identical twins. TCRdb recomputed calls from the 5' RACE reads with MiXCR, one row per CDR3 protein. Of some 790,000 distinct CDR3 sequences in the sample, about 18% were seen once. The sample also formed part of further work on T cells expressing NK-cell markers.

Specimen: PBMCs. These receptors all come from a woman aged 18-29 years in good health.

This chain links TRBV10-3 with TRBJ2-3, with D possibly being TRBD1 (6 bases). The CDR3 spans 15 residues. The V and J ends lost 1 base and 1 base respectively, with 9 bases between them. Germline CDR1 ENHRY, CDR2 SYGVKD. The CDR3: CAISEFRGGTDTQYF. In DNA, the CDR3 is TGTGCCATCAGTGAGTTCAGGGGTGGCACAGATACGCAGTATTTT.

This clonotype was seen only a few times. The chain employs TRBV5-1 and TRBJ2-5, with D perhaps matching TRBD1 (6 bases). Germline lookup yields CDR1 SGHRS and CDR2 YFSETQ. V shed 4 bases and J shed 5 bases, with 18 bases lying between them. The CDR3 loop spans 15 amino acids. The CDR3 DNA reads TGCGCCAGCAGCGTACGACCGGGACAAGGGGAGACCCAGTACTTC. Translation: CASSVRPGQGETQYF.

This clonotype occurred a few times. This chain joins TRBV14 and TRBJ2-1; D possibly corresponds to TRBD2 (5 bases). Germline CDR1 reads SGHDN; CDR2 reads FVKESK. V was shortened by 1 base and J by 3 bases, with 16 bases between the two germline ends. This CDR3 is built from 17 residues. This chain's CDR3 is CASSQGPAASYYNEQFF. The DNA of the CDR3 is TGTGCCAGCAGCCAAGGTCCAGCGGCAAGCTACTACAATGAGCAGTTCTTC.

The chain has TRBV27 and TRBJ1-1; D unclear. The CDR3 is made up of 15 amino acids. Germline V lookup: CDR1 MNHEY, CDR2 SMNVEV (reference sequence). The germline V and J ends were trimmed by 6 bases and 2 bases, with 16 bases remaining between them. The CDR3 is CASRPSPGSNTEAFF. CDR3 in DNA: TGTGCCAGCAGACCCAGCCCCGGGAGCAACACTGAAGCTTTCTTT.

The chain links TRBV7-9 to TRBJ1-2; D gene ambiguous. The CDR3 totals 11 residues. V gave up 1 base and J gave up 5 bases, with 2 bases separating them. CDR1 and CDR2 (germline): SEHNR, FQNEAQ (reference sequence). The CDR3 DNA follows: TGTGCCAGCAGCTTAGTTTATGGCTACACCTTC. Amino acids: CASSLVYGYTF. The full variable domain, in which reference TRBV7-9 and TRBJ1-2 provide the parts outside the CDR3, is DTGVSQNPRHKITKRGQNVTFRCDPISEHNRLYWYRQTLGQGPEFLTYFQNEAQLEKSRLLSDRFSAERPKGSFSTLEIQRTEQGDSAMYLCASSLVYGYTFGSGTRLTVV.

This clonotype was seen only a few times. CDR3 coding DNA: TGTGCCAGCAGTTTGGGACCCGCCAATTCACCCCTCCACTTT. Translated: CASSLGPANSPLHF. The J gene is TRBJ1-6, the V gene TRBV12-3 or TRBV12-4; TRBD1 is a possible D gene (5 bases). Deletions cut 3 bases from V and 7 bases from J, with 10 bases between. The CDR3 consists of 14 residues.

This clonotype was observed a few times. The genes are TRBV28 and TRBJ1-1; D perhaps matches TRBD1 (5 bases). The CDR3 covers 19 residues. Between the trimmed V and J ends, which lost 3 bases and 4 bases, there was a span of 27 bases. CDR1 is MDHEN, CDR2 SYDVKM, per germline. The CDR3, as DNA: TGTGCCAGCAGTTTCGGCGGGGGACCGATTGAGAATGTTGGCACTGAAGCTTTCTTT. Translating it yields CASSFGGGPIENVGTEAFF.

The chain is built from TRBV12-3 or TRBV12-4 and TRBJ1-2, with 7 bases identical to TRBD1. The CDR3 runs 13 residues. V shed 7 bases, J shed 4 bases, and the junction held 6 bases outside the gene matches. The CDR3 sequence is CASTRRQGYGYTF. CDR3 sequence (DNA): TGTGCCAGCACCCGACGACAGGGCTATGGCTACACCTTC.

This clonotype showed up just a few times. This sequence joins TRBV5-6 and TRBJ2-7; 10 bases map to TRBD1. J was trimmed by 3 bases and V by 4 bases; bases with no gene match: 4. This CDR3 has 14 amino acids. CDR1 and CDR2 from the germline V gene are SGHDT and YYEEEE. The CDR3 loop reads CASSPGTGDYEQYF. Written as DNA, the CDR3 is TGTGCCAGCAGCCCCGGGACAGGGGACTACGAGCAGTACTTC.

There are a few counts of this clonotype. The rearrangement joins TRBV20-1 to TRBJ2-7; D might be TRBD1 (5 bases). There are 14 residues in the CDR3. V lost 2 bases, J lost 7 bases, and 18 bases lay in between. The germline V gene has CDR1 DFQATT and CDR2 SNEGSKA (reference sequence). The CDR3 bases are TGCAGTGCTAGATCCCCTCTAGGGGTCGAGGAGCAGTACTTC. Its protein is CSARSPLGVEEQYF.

A few counts support this clonotype. The chain couples TRBV7-2 to TRBJ2-7; 8 bases are shared with TRBD2. CDR3 length equals 15 residues. The junction had 9 bases not matched to a gene; V was cut back by 5 bases and J by 3 bases. Germline CDR1 and CDR2: SGHTA and FQGNSA. The CDR3 bases are TGTGCCAGCAGCGTATCCGGGACTAGGGACTACGAGCAGTACTTC. This translates into CASSVSGTRDYEQYF.

This rearrangement joins TRBV12-3 or TRBV12-4 to TRBJ1-2; 7 positions agree with TRBD1. The length of the CDR3 is 14 residues. The junction had 7 bases not matched to a gene; V was cut back by 5 bases and J by 4 bases. The CDR3 reads CASSRDRRPYGYTF. Here the CDR3 DNA reads TGTGCCAGCAGTCGGGACAGACGCCCCTATGGCTACACCTTC.

The chain has TRBV29-1 and TRBJ1-1; D is perhaps TRBD1 (6 bases). The CDR3 is 13 residues long. Germline V gene lookup returns CDR1 SQVTM and CDR2 ANQGSEA. Trimming stripped 8 bases from V and 3 bases from J, with 16 bases between. Here the CDR3 reads CSLSKQGYTEAFF. In DNA form, the CDR3 reads TGCAGCCTATCAAAACAGGGATACACTGAAGCTTTCTTT.

The V gene is TRBV6-5, the J gene TRBJ2-1, with D tentatively TRBD2 (5 bases). Germline CDR1 MNHEY, CDR2 SVGAGI. The V end was cut by 5 bases, the J end by 3 bases, with 8 bases between. The CDR3 is made up of 13 amino acids. Here the CDR3 DNA reads TGTGCCAGCAGTACCGACTACTACAATGAGCAGTTCTTC. Translated, it gives CASSTDYYNEQFF.

The chain links TRBV20-1 to TRBJ1-1; 7 bases fit TRBD1. The CDR3 is 14 amino acids. The V gene's germline CDR1 is DFQATT and CDR2 SNEGSKA (reference sequence). The J segment lost 5 bases and the V segment lost 4 bases, leaving 10 bases of the junction unmatched. CDR3 loop: CSATDVAGGTEAFF. CDR3 DNA sequence: TGCAGTGCTACGGATGTCGCAGGGGGGACTGAAGCTTTCTTT.

This clonotype turned up a few times. The chain recombines TRBV29-1 with TRBJ1-1, with D perhaps matching TRBD1 (6 bases). The CDR3 runs to 14 residues. The V and J ends lost 5 bases and 4 bases respectively, with 17 bases between them. Germline V CDR1 and CDR2: SQVTM, ANQGSEA. The CDR3 region is CSVPLQGGGTEAFF. The CDR3 bases are TGCAGCGTTCCTCTACAGGGTGGAGGCACTGAAGCTTTCTTT.